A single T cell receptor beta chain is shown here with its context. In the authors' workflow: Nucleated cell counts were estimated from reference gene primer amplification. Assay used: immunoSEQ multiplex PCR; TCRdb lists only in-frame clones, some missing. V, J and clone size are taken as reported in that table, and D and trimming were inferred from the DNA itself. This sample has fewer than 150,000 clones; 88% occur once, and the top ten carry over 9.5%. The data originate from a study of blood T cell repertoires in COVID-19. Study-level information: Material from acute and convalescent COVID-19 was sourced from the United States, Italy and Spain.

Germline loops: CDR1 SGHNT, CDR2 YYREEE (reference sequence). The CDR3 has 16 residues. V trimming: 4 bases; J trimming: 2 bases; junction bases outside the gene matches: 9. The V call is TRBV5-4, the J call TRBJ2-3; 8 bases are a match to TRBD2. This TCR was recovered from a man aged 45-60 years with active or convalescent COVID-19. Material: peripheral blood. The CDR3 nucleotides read TGTGCCAGCAGCCCTCCGGGACTAGTTGTCACAGATACGCAGTATTTT. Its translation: CASSPPGLVVTDTQYF.